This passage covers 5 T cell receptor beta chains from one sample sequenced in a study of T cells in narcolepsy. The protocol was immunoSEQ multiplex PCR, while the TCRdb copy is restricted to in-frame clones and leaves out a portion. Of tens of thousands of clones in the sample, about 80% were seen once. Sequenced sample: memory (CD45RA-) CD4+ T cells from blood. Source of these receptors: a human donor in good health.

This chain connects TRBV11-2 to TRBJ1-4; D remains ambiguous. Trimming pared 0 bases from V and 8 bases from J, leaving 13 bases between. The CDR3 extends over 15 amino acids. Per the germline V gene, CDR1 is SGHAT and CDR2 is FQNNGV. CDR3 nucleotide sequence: TGTGCCAGCAGCTTAGATCCCCAGCTGGGAGAAAAACTGTTTTTT. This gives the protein CASSLDPQLGEKLFF.

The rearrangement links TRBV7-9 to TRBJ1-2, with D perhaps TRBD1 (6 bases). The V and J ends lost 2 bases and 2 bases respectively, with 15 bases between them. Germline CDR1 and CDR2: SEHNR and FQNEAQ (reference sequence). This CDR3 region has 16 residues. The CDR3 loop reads CASSLNLGQGNYGYTF. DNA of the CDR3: TGTGCCAGCAGCTTAAATCTAGGCCAGGGGAACTATGGCTACACCTTC.

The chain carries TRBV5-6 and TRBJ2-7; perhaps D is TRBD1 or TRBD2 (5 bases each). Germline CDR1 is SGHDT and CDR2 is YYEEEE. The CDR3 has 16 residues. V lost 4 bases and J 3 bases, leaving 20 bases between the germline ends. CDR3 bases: TGTGCCAGCAGCCCCGGGGCTAGCCTTTCCTTCTACGAGCAGTACTTC. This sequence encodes CASSPGASLSFYEQYF.

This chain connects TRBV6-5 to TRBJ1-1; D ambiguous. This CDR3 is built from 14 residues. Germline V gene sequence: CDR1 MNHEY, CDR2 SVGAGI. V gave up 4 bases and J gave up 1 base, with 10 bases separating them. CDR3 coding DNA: TGTGCCAGCAGTTTTCGGGTCGGGAACACTGAAGCTTTCTTT. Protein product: CASSFRVGNTEAFF.

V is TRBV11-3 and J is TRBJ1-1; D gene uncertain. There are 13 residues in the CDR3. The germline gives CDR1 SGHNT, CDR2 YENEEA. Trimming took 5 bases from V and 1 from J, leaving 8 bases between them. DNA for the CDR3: TGTGCCAGCAGCCCCTTGCGGAACACTGAAGCTTTCTTT. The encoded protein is CASSPLRNTEAFF. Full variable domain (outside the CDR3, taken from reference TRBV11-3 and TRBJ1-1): EAGVVQSPRYKIIEKKQPVAFWCNPISGHNTLYWYLQNLGQGPELLIRYENEEAVDDSQLPKDRFSAERLKGVDSTLKIQPAELGDSAVYLCASSPLRNTEAFFGQGTRLTVV.